This T cell receptor beta chain was recovered during a study of blood T cell repertoires in COVID-19. The CDR3 totals 16 residues. Trimming removed 4 bases at V and 5 bases at J, with 20 bases between. Germline CDR1 and CDR2: SGHAT and FQNNGV. Clones were sequenced by immunoSEQ multiplex PCR, and TCRdb holds only the in-frame ones, with some missing. The profile covers some 190,000 clones, with around 87% appearing a single time and about 22% taken by the ten largest. This clone was counted once. The clonotype comes from a woman aged 40-49 years in a cohort exposed to, infected with or recovered from COVID-19 (not recorded which). This chain uses TRBV11-2 with TRBJ1-1, with D hard to call. The sequenced sample consisted of PBMCs or T cells enriched from blood (not recorded which). CDR3: CASSSSGRGLGTEAFF. CDR3 sequence (DNA): TGTGCCAGCAGCTCTAGCGGCCGTGGTTTGGGGACTGAAGCTTTCTTT. Filled out from reference TRBV11-2 and TRBJ1-1, the complete variable domain reads EAGVAQSPRYKIIEKRQSVAFWCNPISGHATLYWYQQILGQGPKLLIQFQNNGVVDDSQLPKDRFSAERLKGVDSTLKIQPAKLEDSAVYLCASSSSGRGLGTEAFFGQGTRLTVV.